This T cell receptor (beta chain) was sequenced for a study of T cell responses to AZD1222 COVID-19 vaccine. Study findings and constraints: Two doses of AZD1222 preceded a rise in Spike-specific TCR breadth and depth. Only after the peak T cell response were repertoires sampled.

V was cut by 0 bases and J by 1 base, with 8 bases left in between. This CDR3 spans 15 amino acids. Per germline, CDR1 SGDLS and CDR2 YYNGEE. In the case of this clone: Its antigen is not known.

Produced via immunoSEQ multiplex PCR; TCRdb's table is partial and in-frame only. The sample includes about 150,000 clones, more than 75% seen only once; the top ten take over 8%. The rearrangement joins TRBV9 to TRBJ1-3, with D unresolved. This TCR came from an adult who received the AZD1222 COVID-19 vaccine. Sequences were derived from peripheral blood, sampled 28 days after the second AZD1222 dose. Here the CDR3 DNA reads TGTGCCAGCAGCGTAGGGTTGACGTCTGGAAACACCATATATTTT. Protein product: CASSVGLTSGNTIYF. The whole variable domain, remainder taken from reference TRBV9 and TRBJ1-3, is DSGVTQTPKHLITATGQRVTLRCSPRSGDLSVYWYQQSLDQGLQFLIQYYNGEERAKGNILERFSAQQFPDLHSELNLSSLELGDSALYFCASSVGLTSGNTIYFGEGSWLTVV.